What follows describes a single T cell receptor beta chain. Per germline, CDR1 MNHNY and CDR2 SVGAGI (reference sequence). The CDR3 loop spans 14 amino acids. V trimming: 6 bases; J trimming: 1 base; junction bases outside the gene matches: 4. This sample is part of a study of blood T cell repertoires in COVID-19. Study as a whole: The origin of the acute and convalescent COVID-19 samples was the United States, Italy and Spain. The analysed material was cDNA or gDNA that came from T cells, B-cell-depleted T cells, or PBMCs.

Seattle's enrolled individuals joined amid active infection and were then monitored longitudinally. As originally analysed: From reference gene primer amplification, estimates of nucleated cell counts were derived. Method: immunoSEQ multiplex PCR; TCRdb's copy keeps in-frame clones and lacks some. For V, J and clone size, that table is used; D and trimming come from the DNA. The profile shows 310,000 or so clones, more than 70% of them singletons. The TCR comes from a young woman with COVID-19, enrolled during active disease. V usage is TRBV6-6 and J usage is TRBJ1-1, with 8 bases lining up with TRBD1. The sample was peripheral blood. The CDR3 region is CASSLGTGNTEAFF. In DNA, the CDR3 is TGTGCCAGCAGCTTGGGGACAGGGAACACTGAAGCTTTCTTT.